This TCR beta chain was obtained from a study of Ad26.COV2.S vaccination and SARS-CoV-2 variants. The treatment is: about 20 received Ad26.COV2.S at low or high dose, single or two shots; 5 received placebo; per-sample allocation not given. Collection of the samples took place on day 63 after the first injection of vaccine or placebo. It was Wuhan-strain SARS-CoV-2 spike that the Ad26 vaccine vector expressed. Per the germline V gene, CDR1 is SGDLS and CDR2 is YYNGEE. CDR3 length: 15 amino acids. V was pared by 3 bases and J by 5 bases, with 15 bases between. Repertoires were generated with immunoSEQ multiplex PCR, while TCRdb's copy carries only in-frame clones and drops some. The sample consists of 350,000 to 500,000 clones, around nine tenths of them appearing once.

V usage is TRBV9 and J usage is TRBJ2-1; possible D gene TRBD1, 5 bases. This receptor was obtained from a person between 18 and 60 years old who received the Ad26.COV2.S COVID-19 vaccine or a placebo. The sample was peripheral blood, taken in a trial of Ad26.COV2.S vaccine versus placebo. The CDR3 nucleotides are TGTGCCAGCAGCGCTTATGGGGCAGACGACAATGAGCAGTTCTTC. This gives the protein CASSAYGADDNEQFF.